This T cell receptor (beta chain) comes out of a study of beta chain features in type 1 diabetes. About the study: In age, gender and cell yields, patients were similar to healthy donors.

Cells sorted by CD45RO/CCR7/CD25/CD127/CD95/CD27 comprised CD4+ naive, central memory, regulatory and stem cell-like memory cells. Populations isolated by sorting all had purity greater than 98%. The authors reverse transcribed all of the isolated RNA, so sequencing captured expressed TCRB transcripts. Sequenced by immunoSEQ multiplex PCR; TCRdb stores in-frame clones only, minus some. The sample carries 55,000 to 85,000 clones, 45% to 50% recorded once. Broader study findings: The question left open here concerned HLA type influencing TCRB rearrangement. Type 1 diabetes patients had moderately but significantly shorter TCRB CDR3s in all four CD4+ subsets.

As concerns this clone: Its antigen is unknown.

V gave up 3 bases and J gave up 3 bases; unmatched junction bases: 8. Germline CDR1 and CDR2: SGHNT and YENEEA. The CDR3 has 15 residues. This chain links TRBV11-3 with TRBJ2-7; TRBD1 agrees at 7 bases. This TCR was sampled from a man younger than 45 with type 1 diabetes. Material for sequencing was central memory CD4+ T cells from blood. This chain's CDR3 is CASSLGKGAIYEQYF. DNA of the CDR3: TGTGCCAGCAGCTTGGGGAAGGGGGCCATCTACGAGCAGTACTTC.